This T cell receptor (beta chain) is from a study of CD8+ T cells in alopecia areata. Specified treatment: oral pan-JAK inhibitor, 5-10 mg twice daily. Germline V gives CDR1 SGHNT, CDR2 YYREEE (reference sequence). CDR3 size: 13 residues. The germline V and J ends were trimmed by 4 bases and 2 bases, with 9 bases remaining between them. Following RNA extraction, reverse transcription yielded cDNA that acted as the sequencing template. TCRdb's copy holds only in-frame clones and misses some; the assay was immunoSEQ multiplex PCR. The sample has about 190,000 clones, around 64% seen once. This receptor was identified in a human donor with alopecia areata. Sequencing used CD4+ T cells sorted from blood, obtained between weeks 49 and 50, from a patient treated with tofacitinib. The chain recombines TRBV5-4 with TRBJ1-2, with a tentative D call TRBD1 (5 bases). This chain's CDR3 is CASSPQENYGYTF. The CDR3 nucleotides are TGTGCCAGCAGCCCACAGGAGAACTATGGCTACACCTTC.